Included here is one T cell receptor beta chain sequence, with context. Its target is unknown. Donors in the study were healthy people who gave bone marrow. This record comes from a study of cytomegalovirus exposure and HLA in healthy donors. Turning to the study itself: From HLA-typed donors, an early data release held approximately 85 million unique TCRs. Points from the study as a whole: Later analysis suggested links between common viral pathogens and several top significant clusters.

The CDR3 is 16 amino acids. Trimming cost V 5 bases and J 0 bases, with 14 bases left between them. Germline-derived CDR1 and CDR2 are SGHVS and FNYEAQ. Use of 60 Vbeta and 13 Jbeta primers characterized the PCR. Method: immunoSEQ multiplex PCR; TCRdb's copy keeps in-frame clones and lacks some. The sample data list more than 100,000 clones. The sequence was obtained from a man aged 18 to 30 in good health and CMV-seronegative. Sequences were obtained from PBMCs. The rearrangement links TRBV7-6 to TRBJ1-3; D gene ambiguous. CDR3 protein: CASSRGERSSGNTIYF. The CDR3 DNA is TGTGCCAGCAGCCGCGGGGAGAGGTCCTCTGGAAACACCATATATTTT.